These 2 T cell receptor beta chains originate from one sample sequenced in a study of beta chain features in type 1 diabetes. Of the isolated RNA, all was reverse transcribed, and so the sequenced material was expressed TCRB transcripts. This table comes from immunoSEQ multiplex PCR, and its TCRdb copy is limited to in-frame clones, with some not included. The table has approximately 150,000 clones, approximately 9.8% seen once. Material for sequencing was central memory CD4+ T cells from blood. These receptors originate from a woman between 40 and 50 years old in good health.

The chain uses TRBV28 and TRBJ2-5; tentatively, D is TRBD2 (5 bases). The CDR3 contains 15 residues. V lost 3 bases to trimming and J lost 2 bases, with 13 bases between them. Germline V gives CDR1 MDHEN, CDR2 SYDVKM. CDR3 in amino acids: CASSFRLLAQETQYF. The DNA for the CDR3 is TGTGCCAGCAGTTTTAGGTTGCTAGCTCAAGAGACCCAGTACTTC.

V and J are TRBV5-8 and TRBJ2-6, with D tentatively TRBD1 (6 bases). Trimming took 1 base from V and 4 from J, leaving 24 bases between them. Germline CDR1 is SGHTS and CDR2 is YDEGEE. The CDR3 runs to 20 residues. The CDR3 DNA reads as TGTGCCAGCAGCTTGATGTTCGCGGACAGCTTCCCGGGGGGGGCCAACGTCCTGACTTTC. Its protein is CASSLMFADSFPGGANVLTF.